The rows below give T cell receptor beta chains drawn from one sample of a study of blood T cell repertoires in COVID-19. Sequencing used immunoSEQ multiplex PCR; TCRdb keeps in-frame clones, though not all of them. The sample shows more than 300,000 clones, around 86% of them seen only once. Sequencing was done on a sample of peripheral blood. These receptors all stem from a woman aged 45-65 years with acute or convalescent COVID-19. Both conserved end residues are part of each CDR3. The order of the fields is V gene, J gene, D gene, CDR3 DNA, CDR3 protein. The D gene is left open where the match is weak.

V gene: TRBV18; J gene: TRBJ2-1; D gene: .; CDR3 DNA: TGTGCCAGCTCACATCCTACCGACAGGCCAATTCTGTTCTTC; CDR3 protein: CASSHPTDRPILFF
V gene: TRBV15; J gene: TRBJ2-3; D gene: TRBD2; CDR3 DNA: TGTGCCACCAGCAGACCAGGACTAGTAGCAACAGATACGCAGTATTTT; CDR3 protein: CATSRPGLVATDTQYF
V gene: TRBV5-1; J gene: TRBJ2-3; D gene: TRBD2; CDR3 DNA: TGCGCCAGCAGCTTGGGTGCGGGAGGGAGAGATACGCAGTATTTT; CDR3 protein: CASSLGAGGRDTQYF
V gene: TRBV5-1; J gene: TRBJ1-4; D gene: TRBD1; CDR3 DNA: TGCGCCAGCAGCCTCGGACAGGGTGGAGAAAAACTGTTTTTT; CDR3 protein: CASSLGQGGEKLFF
V gene: TRBV5-5; J gene: TRBJ2-7; D gene: .; CDR3 DNA: TGTGCCAGCAGCTTGGCCCCACTAGCATCCCCCCACGAGCAGTACTTC; CDR3 protein: CASSLAPLASPHEQYF
V gene: TRBV5-6; J gene: TRBJ2-7; D gene: TRBD2; CDR3 DNA: TGTGCCAGCAGCTTGTTTGGCGGGAGGGCCAAAGAGCAGTACTTC; CDR3 protein: CASSLFGGRAKEQYF
V gene: TRBV12-3/TRBV12-4; J gene: TRBJ1-1; D gene: .; CDR3 DNA: TGTGCCAGCAGTTTAGTACCCGGGTCTGAAGCTTTCTTT; CDR3 protein: CASSLVPGSEAFF
V gene: TRBV12-3/TRBV12-4; J gene: TRBJ2-7; D gene: TRBD1; CDR3 DNA: TGTGCCAGCAGCCCCTCAGGGGGCTACGAGCAGTACTTC; CDR3 protein: CASSPSGGYEQYF
V gene: TRBV7-2; J gene: TRBJ2-5; D gene: TRBD2; CDR3 DNA: TGTGCCAGCAGCTTAGGCCCTCCTAGCGGGGTTCAAGAGACCCAGTACTTC; CDR3 protein: CASSLGPPSGVQETQYF
V gene: TRBV27; J gene: TRBJ2-1; D gene: TRBD2; CDR3 DNA: TGTGCCAGCTACGGACTAGTTAATGAGCAGTTCTTC; CDR3 protein: CASYGLVNEQFF
V gene: TRBV7-3; J gene: TRBJ1-4; D gene: .; CDR3 DNA: TGTGCCAGCAGCTTAACACCAGGTCCTAATGAAAAACTGTTTTTT; CDR3 protein: CASSLTPGPNEKLFF
V gene: TRBV5-1; J gene: TRBJ2-1; D gene: .; CDR3 DNA: TGCGCCAGCAGCTTGTGGTCGGACTTTGTCGACAATGAGCAGTTCTTC; CDR3 protein: CASSLWSDFVDNEQFF
V gene: TRBV6-5; J gene: TRBJ2-1; D gene: TRBD2; CDR3 DNA: TGTGCCAGCAGTAAGGGTCTAGCGGGGCACAATGAGCAGTTCTTC; CDR3 protein: CASSKGLAGHNEQFF
V gene: TRBV6-6; J gene: TRBJ2-3; D gene: TRBD2; CDR3 DNA: TGTGCCAGCAGCTTTAGCGGGAGTCTCGCAGATACGCAGTATTTT; CDR3 protein: CASSFSGSLADTQYF
V gene: TRBV3-1/TRBV3-2; J gene: TRBJ1-4; D gene: .; CDR3 DNA: TGTGCCAGCAGCCGGTCGTTCGGTAATGAAAAACTGTTTTTT; CDR3 protein: CASSRSFGNEKLFF
V gene: TRBV11-2; J gene: TRBJ2-5; D gene: TRBD2; CDR3 DNA: TGTGCCAGCAGCTTAATCGACGGCGGGGGAGAGACCCAGTACTTC; CDR3 protein: CASSLIDGGGETQYF